Listed below are T cell receptor beta chains from one sample, sequenced in a study of shared clonotypes between healthy human individuals. Sequenced by immunoSEQ multiplex PCR; TCRdb stores in-frame clones only, minus some. The table shows over a million clones, with less than 99% occurring only once. The sample comprised naive CD4+ T cells sorted from blood. These receptor sequences come from a man aged 30-40 years in good health. The CDR3 runs from the conserved cysteine through the conserved F or W. Fields, in order: CDR3 DNA, CDR3 protein, V gene, clone size, J gene, D gene. D genes are given only for firm matches. Where a row states a size, it is once, few, many or the class of an expanded clone; other rows omit it.

CDR3nt: TGTGCCAGCAGCGTTGGAATAGGGAGGGCGGGCCAAGAGACCCAGTACTTC
CDR3aa: CASSVGIGRAGQETQYF
v_gene: TRBV9
abundance: once
j_gene: TRBJ2-5
d_gene: TRBD2

CDR3nt: TGTGCCAGCAATCGCAGGGGGCGAGAAGCTTTCTTT
CDR3aa: CASNRRGREAFF
v_gene: TRBV9
abundance: -
j_gene: TRBJ1-1
d_gene: TRBD1

CDR3nt: TGCGCCAGCAGCCAAGATCGGGGAGGGACCCAGTACTTC
CDR3aa: CASSQDRGGTQYF
v_gene: TRBV4-1
abundance: once
j_gene: TRBJ2-5
d_gene: -

CDR3nt: TGTGCCAGTAGTCGGCGGGTAAGACTAAATCAGCCCCAGCATTTT
CDR3aa: CASSRRVRLNQPQHF
v_gene: TRBV19
abundance: -
j_gene: TRBJ1-5
d_gene: -

CDR3nt: TGCGCCAGCAGAGGGGGACTAGCGGGCCCCTACAATGAGCAGTTCTTC
CDR3aa: CASRGGLAGPYNEQFF
v_gene: TRBV5-1
abundance: -
j_gene: TRBJ2-1
d_gene: TRBD2

CDR3nt: TGCGCCAGCAGCCAAGGACCCTGGGACGAGCAGTACTTC
CDR3aa: CASSQGPWDEQYF
v_gene: TRBV4-3
abundance: -
j_gene: TRBJ2-7
d_gene: -

CDR3nt: TGTGCCAGCAGCCCCCAGGTGGGCCAGCTCCTCATCGATGAGCAGTTCTTC
CDR3aa: CASSPQVGQLLIDEQFF
v_gene: TRBV11-2
abundance: -
j_gene: TRBJ2-1
d_gene: -

CDR3nt: TGCAGCGTCCGACAGAACGGGGCCGGGGAGCTGTTTTTT
CDR3aa: CSVRQNGAGELFF
v_gene: TRBV29-1
abundance: once
j_gene: TRBJ2-2
d_gene: -

CDR3nt: TGTGCCAGCAGCCAAAAGCAATACCAAGAGACCCAGTACTTC
CDR3aa: CASSQKQYQETQYF
v_gene: TRBV14
abundance: -
j_gene: TRBJ2-5
d_gene: -

CDR3nt: TGCAGCGTGCCGGGACTAGCGGGAAAAGGGCCCGCGGCCGGGGAGCTGTTTTTT
CDR3aa: CSVPGLAGKGPAAGELFF
v_gene: TRBV29-1
abundance: -
j_gene: TRBJ2-2
d_gene: TRBD2

CDR3nt: TGTGCCAGCAGCCTCGGACTGCCGGGGGGGGAGACCCAGTACTTC
CDR3aa: CASSLGLPGGETQYF
v_gene: TRBV7-9
abundance: -
j_gene: TRBJ2-5
d_gene: TRBD2

CDR3nt: TGTGCCAGTAGTACTCAGCAACAGGTCTCGGGGGAGCAGTACTTC
CDR3aa: CASSTQQQVSGEQYF
v_gene: TRBV19
abundance: -
j_gene: TRBJ2-7
d_gene: -

CDR3nt: TGCGCCAGCAGCTTGGTTGCGGGCTTTGACTATGGCTACACCTTC
CDR3aa: CASSLVAGFDYGYTF
v_gene: TRBV5-1
abundance: -
j_gene: TRBJ1-2
d_gene: -

CDR3nt: TGTGCCAGCAGCCAAGGTAGCGGAGCCTACAATGAGCAGTTCTTC
CDR3aa: CASSQGSGAYNEQFF
v_gene: TRBV5-4
abundance: -
j_gene: TRBJ2-1
d_gene: -

CDR3nt: TGTGCCAGTAGTGATCGGGAGAACAATCAGCCCCAGCATTTT
CDR3aa: CASSDRENNQPQHF
v_gene: TRBV19
abundance: -
j_gene: TRBJ1-5
d_gene: -

CDR3nt: TGTGCCAGAGGCACAGGAACAGGGACCGGGGAGCTGTTTTTT
CDR3aa: CARGTGTGTGELFF
v_gene: TRBV2
abundance: -
j_gene: TRBJ2-2
d_gene: -

CDR3nt: TGCGCCAGCAGCTTCACCGGGGCGAGGACCGGGGAGCTGTTTTTT
CDR3aa: CASSFTGARTGELFF
v_gene: TRBV4-3
abundance: -
j_gene: TRBJ2-2
d_gene: -

CDR3nt: TGCGCCAGCAGCCAAGATGGGTCACTAGGCAATCAGCCCCAGCATTTT
CDR3aa: CASSQDGSLGNQPQHF
v_gene: TRBV4-1
abundance: -
j_gene: TRBJ1-5
d_gene: -

CDR3nt: TGCAGCGCCCGGACTATCCAAGAGACCCAGTACTTC
CDR3aa: CSARTIQETQYF
v_gene: TRBV29-1
abundance: -
j_gene: TRBJ2-5
d_gene: -

CDR3nt: TGTGCCAGCAGCTACGATCTCTATGGCTACACCTTC
CDR3aa: CASSYDLYGYTF
v_gene: TRBV7-2
abundance: -
j_gene: TRBJ1-2
d_gene: -

CDR3nt: TGTGCCAGCAGCTTAGTGTTGAGCGGCCAAGATACGCAGTATTTT
CDR3aa: CASSLVLSGQDTQYF
v_gene: TRBV7-9
abundance: -
j_gene: TRBJ2-3
d_gene: -

CDR3nt: TGTGCCAGCAGTTTAGTCAGGGGGATTGAAAAACTGTTTTTT
CDR3aa: CASSLVRGIEKLFF
v_gene: TRBV27
abundance: -
j_gene: TRBJ1-4
d_gene: TRBD1

CDR3nt: TGTGCCAGCAGCGTAGATCCGACGGGGCCTGTTCGTGGCTACACCTTC
CDR3aa: CASSVDPTGPVRGYTF
v_gene: TRBV9
abundance: -
j_gene: TRBJ1-2
d_gene: -

CDR3nt: TGCGCCAGCAGCTCAATAACAGGCTTACAAGAGACCCAGTACTTC
CDR3aa: CASSSITGLQETQYF
v_gene: TRBV5-1
abundance: -
j_gene: TRBJ2-5
d_gene: -

CDR3nt: TGCGCCAGCAGCTATACAGGCTCTGGGGCCAACGTCCTGACTTTC
CDR3aa: CASSYTGSGANVLTF
v_gene: TRBV5-1
abundance: -
j_gene: TRBJ2-6
d_gene: -

CDR3nt: TGTGCCAGCAGTTACTCGCCGGGAGGCGAGACCCAGTACTTC
CDR3aa: CASSYSPGGETQYF
v_gene: TRBV6-5
abundance: -
j_gene: TRBJ2-5
d_gene: TRBD2

CDR3nt: TGTGCCAGCAGCTCGAACACATTGAACACTGAAGCTTTCTTT
CDR3aa: CASSSNTLNTEAFF
v_gene: TRBV7-2
abundance: -
j_gene: TRBJ1-1
d_gene: -

CDR3nt: TGTGCCACCAGTATACAGGGGACCTACGAGCAGTACTTC
CDR3aa: CATSIQGTYEQYF
v_gene: TRBV6-5
abundance: -
j_gene: TRBJ2-7
d_gene: TRBD1

CDR3nt: TGTGCCAGCTCACCACTACTAGCGGGAATTGGCACCGGGGAGCTGTTTTTT
CDR3aa: CASSPLLAGIGTGELFF
v_gene: TRBV18
abundance: once
j_gene: TRBJ2-2
d_gene: TRBD2

CDR3nt: TGTGCCAGTCGAGGGACTAGCGGGACGAATGAGCAGTTCTTC
CDR3aa: CASRGTSGTNEQFF
v_gene: TRBV10-3
abundance: -
j_gene: TRBJ2-1
d_gene: TRBD2

CDR3nt: TGTGCCAGCAGTGCCCCGGGACAGGGTTACGAGCAGTACTTC
CDR3aa: CASSAPGQGYEQYF
v_gene: TRBV25-1
abundance: -
j_gene: TRBJ2-7
d_gene: TRBD1

CDR3nt: TGTGCCAGTACCACCTTGGGGACAAGGGTTACCGGGGAGCTGTTTTTT
CDR3aa: CASTTLGTRVTGELFF
v_gene: TRBV19
abundance: -
j_gene: TRBJ2-2
d_gene: -

CDR3nt: TGTGCCAGCAGCTTGCGGGCAGGGTACACAGATACGCAGTATTTT
CDR3aa: CASSLRAGYTDTQYF
v_gene: TRBV5-6
abundance: -
j_gene: TRBJ2-3
d_gene: -

CDR3nt: TGTGCCAGCTCACCACCTGGTACAGCTCTAAGCACAGATACGCAGTATTTT
CDR3aa: CASSPPGTALSTDTQYF
v_gene: TRBV18
abundance: once
j_gene: TRBJ2-3
d_gene: -

CDR3nt: TGCGCCAGCCTTTTGGGGGGCTTTGGAAACACCATATATTTT
CDR3aa: CASLLGGFGNTIYF
v_gene: TRBV10-1
abundance: -
j_gene: TRBJ1-3
d_gene: -

CDR3nt: TGTGCCAGCCAACAGGGCTCCTACGAGCAGTACTTC
CDR3aa: CASQQGSYEQYF
v_gene: TRBV6-5
abundance: -
j_gene: TRBJ2-7
d_gene: -

CDR3nt: TGTGCCAGCAGCTTAGACTACCCCTCCTACAATGAGCAGTTCTTC
CDR3aa: CASSLDYPSYNEQFF
v_gene: TRBV7-2
abundance: -
j_gene: TRBJ2-1
d_gene: -

CDR3nt: TGTGCCAGCAGCTTGGGAGGGCGGCAGGGGGACGAGCAGTACTTC
CDR3aa: CASSLGGRQGDEQYF
v_gene: TRBV5-4
abundance: -
j_gene: TRBJ2-7
d_gene: TRBD1